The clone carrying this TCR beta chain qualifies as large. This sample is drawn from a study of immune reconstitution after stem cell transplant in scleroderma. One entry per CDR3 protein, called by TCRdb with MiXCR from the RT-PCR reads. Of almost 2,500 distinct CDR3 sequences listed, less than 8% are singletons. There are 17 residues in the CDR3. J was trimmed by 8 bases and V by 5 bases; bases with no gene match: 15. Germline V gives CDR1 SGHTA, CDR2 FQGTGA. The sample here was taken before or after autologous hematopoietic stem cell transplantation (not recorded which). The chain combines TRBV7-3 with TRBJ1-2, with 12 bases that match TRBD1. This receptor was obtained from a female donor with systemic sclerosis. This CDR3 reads CASSPNLLSGTGGGYTF. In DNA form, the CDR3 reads TGTGCCAGCAGCCCAAACCTCCTGTCCGGGACAGGGGGCGGCTACACCTTC.